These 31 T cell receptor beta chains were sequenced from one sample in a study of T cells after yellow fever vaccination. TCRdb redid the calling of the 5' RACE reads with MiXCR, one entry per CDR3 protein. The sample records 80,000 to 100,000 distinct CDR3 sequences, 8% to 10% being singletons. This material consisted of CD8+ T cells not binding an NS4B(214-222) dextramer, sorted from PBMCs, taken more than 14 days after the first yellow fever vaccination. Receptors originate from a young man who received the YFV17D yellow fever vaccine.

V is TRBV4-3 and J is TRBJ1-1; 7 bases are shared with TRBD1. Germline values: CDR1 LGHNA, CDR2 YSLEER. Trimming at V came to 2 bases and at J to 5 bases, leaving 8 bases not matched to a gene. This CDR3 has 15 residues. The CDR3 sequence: CASSQFPGGGTEAFF. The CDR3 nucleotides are TGCGCCAGCAGCCAATTTCCAGGGGGTGGGACTGAAGCTTTCTTT.

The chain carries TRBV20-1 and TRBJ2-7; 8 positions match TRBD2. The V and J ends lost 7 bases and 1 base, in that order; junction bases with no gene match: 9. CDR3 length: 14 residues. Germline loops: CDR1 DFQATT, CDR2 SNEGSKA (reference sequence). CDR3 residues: CSVFTRGGSYEQYF. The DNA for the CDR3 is TGCAGTGTTTTTACACGGGGGGGATCCTACGAGCAGTACTTC.

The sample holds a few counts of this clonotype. Here the CDR3 reads CASSQDPQGRVTSPLHF. The CDR3, as DNA: TGCGCCAGCAGCCAAGATCCGCAGGGCCGGGTGACCTCACCCCTCCACTTT. This rearrangement joins TRBV4-3 to TRBJ1-6, with a tentative D call TRBD1 (5 bases). This CDR3 contains 17 residues. The germline V and J ends were trimmed by 0 bases and 10 bases, with 19 bases remaining between them. Per germline, CDR1 LGHNA and CDR2 YSLEER.

CDR3 nucleotide sequence: TGTGCCAGCAGCCCTAGGACAGGGCGATCCTCCTCCACCTTC. Protein sequence: CASSPRTGRSSSTF. The chain employs TRBV9 and TRBJ1-2, with 8 bases identical to TRBD1. This CDR3 region has 14 residues. Germline-derived CDR1 and CDR2 are SGDLS and YYNGEE. V lost 4 bases, J lost 13 bases, and 15 bases stayed unmatched.

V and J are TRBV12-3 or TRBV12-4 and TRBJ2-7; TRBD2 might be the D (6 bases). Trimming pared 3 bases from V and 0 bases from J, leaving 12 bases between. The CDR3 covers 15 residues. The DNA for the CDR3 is TGTGCCAGCAGTTTTGGGCTAGCGAGCTCCTACGAGCAGTACGTC. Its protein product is CASSFGLASSYEQYV.

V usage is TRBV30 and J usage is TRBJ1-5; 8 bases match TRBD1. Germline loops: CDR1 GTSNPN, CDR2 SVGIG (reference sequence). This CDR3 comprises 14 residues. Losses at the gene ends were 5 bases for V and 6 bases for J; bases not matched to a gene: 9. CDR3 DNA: TGTGCCTGGGAAGCAGGACAGGGAACTCAGCCCCAGCATTTT. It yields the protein CAWEAGQGTQPQHF. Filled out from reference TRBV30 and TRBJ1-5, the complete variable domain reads SQTIHQWPATLVQPVGSPLSLECTVEGTSNPNLYWYRQAAGRGLQLLFYSVGIGQISSEVPQNLSASRPQDRQFILSSKKLLLSDSGFYLCAWEAGQGTQPQHFGDGTRLSIL.

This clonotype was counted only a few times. CDR3 sequence reads: CASSLQWGGTDTQYF. The DNA for the CDR3 is TGTGCCAGCAGCCTCCAATGGGGGGGGACAGATACGCAGTATTTT. The rearrangement links TRBV11-2 to TRBJ2-3; 7 nucleotides match TRBD2. The CDR3 covers 15 residues. Germline CDR1 SGHAT, CDR2 FQNNGV. V lost 5 bases and J lost 3; bases outside the gene matches: 8.

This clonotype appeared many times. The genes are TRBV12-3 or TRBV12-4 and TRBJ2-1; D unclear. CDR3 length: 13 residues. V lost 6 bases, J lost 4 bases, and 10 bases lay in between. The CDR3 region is CASSQRQYNEQFF. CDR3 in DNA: TGTGCCAGCAGCCAGAGGCAGTACAATGAGCAGTTCTTC.

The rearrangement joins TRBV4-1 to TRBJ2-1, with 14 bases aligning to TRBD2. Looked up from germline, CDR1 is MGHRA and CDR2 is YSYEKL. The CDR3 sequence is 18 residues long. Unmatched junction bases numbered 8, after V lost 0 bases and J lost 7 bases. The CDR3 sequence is CASSQEGTSGGLRNEQFF. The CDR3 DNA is TGCGCCAGCAGCCAAGAAGGGACTAGCGGGGGCCTTCGGAATGAGCAGTTCTTC.

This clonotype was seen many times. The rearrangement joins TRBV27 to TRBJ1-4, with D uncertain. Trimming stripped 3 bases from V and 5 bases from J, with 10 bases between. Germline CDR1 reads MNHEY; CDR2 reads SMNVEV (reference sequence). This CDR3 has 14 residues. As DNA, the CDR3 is TGTGCCAGCAGTTTCAAAGTAGGGAATGAAAAACTGTTTTTT. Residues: CASSFKVGNEKLFF. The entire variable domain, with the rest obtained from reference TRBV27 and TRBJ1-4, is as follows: EAQVTQNPRYLITVTGKKLTVTCSQNMNHEYMSWYRQDPGLGLRQIYYSMNVEVTDKGDVPEGYKVSRKEKRNFPLILESPSPNQTSLYFCASSFKVGNEKLFFGSGTQLSVL.

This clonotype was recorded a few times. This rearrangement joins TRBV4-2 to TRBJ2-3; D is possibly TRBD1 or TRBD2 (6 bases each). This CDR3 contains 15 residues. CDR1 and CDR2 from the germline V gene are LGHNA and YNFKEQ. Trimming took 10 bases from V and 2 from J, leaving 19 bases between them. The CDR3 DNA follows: TGTGCCACTACTCCCACGGGGGCCCCCACAGATACGCAGTATTTT. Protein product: CATTPTGAPTDTQYF.

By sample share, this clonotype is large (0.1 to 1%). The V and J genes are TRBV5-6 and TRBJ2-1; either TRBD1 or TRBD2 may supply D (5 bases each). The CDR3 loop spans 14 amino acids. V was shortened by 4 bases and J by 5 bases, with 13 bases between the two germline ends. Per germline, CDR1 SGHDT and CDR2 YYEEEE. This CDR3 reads CASSPEGRHNEQFF. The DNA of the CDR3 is TGTGCCAGCAGCCCCGAGGGACGGCACAATGAGCAGTTCTTC.

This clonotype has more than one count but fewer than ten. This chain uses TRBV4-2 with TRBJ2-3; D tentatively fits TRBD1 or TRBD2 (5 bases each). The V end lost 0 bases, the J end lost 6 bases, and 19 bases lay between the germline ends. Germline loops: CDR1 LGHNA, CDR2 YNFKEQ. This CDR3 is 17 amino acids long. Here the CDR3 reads CASSQEIGAPHKDTQYF. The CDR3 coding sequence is TGTGCCAGCAGCCAAGAGATCGGGGCCCCGCACAAGGATACGCAGTATTTT.

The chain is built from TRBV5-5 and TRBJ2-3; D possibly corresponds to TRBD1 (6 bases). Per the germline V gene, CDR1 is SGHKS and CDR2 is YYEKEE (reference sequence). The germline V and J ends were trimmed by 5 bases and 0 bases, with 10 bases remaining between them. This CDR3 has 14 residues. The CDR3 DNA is TGTGCCAGCAGTATCGGACAGAGCACAGATACGCAGTATTTT. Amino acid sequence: CASSIGQSTDTQYF. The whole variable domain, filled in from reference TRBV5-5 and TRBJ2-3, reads DAGVTQSPTHLIKTRGQQVTLRCSPISGHKSVSWYQQVLGQGPQFIFQYYEKEERGRGNFPDRFSARQFPNYSSELNVNALLLGDSALYLCASSIGQSTDTQYFGPGTRLTVL.

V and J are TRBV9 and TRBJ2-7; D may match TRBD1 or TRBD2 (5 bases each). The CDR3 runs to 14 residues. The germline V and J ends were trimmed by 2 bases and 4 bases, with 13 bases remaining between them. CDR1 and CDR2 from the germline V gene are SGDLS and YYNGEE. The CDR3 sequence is CASSVRDQAYEQYF. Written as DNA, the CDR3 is TGTGCCAGCAGCGTCCGGGACCAGGCTTACGAGCAGTACTTC.

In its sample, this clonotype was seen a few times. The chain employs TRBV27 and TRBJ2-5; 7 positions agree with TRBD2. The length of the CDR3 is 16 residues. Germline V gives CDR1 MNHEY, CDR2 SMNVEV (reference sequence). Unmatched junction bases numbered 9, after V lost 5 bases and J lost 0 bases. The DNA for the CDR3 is TGTGCCAGCAGTCCAATACCGGGACTATACCAAGAGACCCAGTACTTC. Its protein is CASSPIPGLYQETQYF.

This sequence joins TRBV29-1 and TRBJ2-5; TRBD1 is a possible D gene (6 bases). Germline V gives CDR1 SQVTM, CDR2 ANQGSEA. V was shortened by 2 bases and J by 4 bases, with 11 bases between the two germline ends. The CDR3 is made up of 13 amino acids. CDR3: CSVESGQSETQYF. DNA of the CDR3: TGCAGCGTTGAAAGCGGACAGTCAGAGACCCAGTACTTC.

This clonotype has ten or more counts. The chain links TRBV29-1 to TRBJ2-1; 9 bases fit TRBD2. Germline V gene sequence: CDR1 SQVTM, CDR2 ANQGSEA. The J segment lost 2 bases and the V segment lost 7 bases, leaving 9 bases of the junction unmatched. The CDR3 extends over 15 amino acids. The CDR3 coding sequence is TGCAGCGCTTTACCTCCTAGCGGGGCCTACAATGAGCAGTTCTTC. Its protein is CSALPPSGAYNEQFF.

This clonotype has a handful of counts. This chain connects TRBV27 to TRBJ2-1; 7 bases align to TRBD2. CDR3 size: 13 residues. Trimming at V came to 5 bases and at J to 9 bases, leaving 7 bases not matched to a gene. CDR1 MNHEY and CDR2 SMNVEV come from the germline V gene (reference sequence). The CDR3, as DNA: TGTGCCAGCAGTAGCGGGGTTCTCACTGAGCAGTTCTTC. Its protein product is CASSSGVLTEQFF.

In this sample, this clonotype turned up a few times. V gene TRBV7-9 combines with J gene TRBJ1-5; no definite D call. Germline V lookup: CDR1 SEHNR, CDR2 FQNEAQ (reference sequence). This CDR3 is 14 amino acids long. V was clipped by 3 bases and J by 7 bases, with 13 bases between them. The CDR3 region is CASSFGGPRQPQHF. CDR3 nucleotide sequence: TGTGCCAGCAGCTTCGGTGGCCCGCGGCAGCCCCAGCATTTT. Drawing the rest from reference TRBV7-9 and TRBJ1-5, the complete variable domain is DTGVSQNPRHKITKRGQNVTFRCDPISEHNRLYWYRQTLGQGPEFLTYFQNEAQLEKSRLLSDRFSAERPKGSFSTLEIQRTEQGDSAMYLCASSFGGPRQPQHFGDGTRLSIL.

The CDR3 sequence: CASSLVGGGLRNSGANVLTF. The CDR3, as DNA: TGCGCCAGCAGCCTGGTGGGGGGCGGACTACGCAACTCTGGGGCCAACGTCCTGACTTTC. This chain links TRBV4-1 with TRBJ2-6; D is tentatively TRBD1 or TRBD2 (6 bases each). This CDR3 region has 20 residues. Trimming took off 4 bases at V and 0 bases at J, with 22 bases between the two ends. Germline CDR1 reads MGHRA; CDR2 reads YSYEKL.

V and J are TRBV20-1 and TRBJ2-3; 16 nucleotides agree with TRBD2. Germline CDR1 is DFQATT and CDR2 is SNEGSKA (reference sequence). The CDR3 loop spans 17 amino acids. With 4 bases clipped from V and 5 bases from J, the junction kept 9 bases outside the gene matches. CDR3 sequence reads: CSAKGLAGGQVRDTQYF. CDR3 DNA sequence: TGCAGTGCTAAGGGACTAGCGGGGGGGCAGGTGAGAGATACGCAGTATTTT.

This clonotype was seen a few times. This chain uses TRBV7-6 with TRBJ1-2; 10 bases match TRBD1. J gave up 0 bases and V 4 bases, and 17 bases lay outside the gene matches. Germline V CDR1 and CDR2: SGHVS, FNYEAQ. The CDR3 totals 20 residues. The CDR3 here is CASSSSSPGTGEIANYGYTF. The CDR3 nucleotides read TGTGCCAGCAGCTCCAGCAGTCCCGGGACAGGGGAGATAGCTAACTATGGCTACACCTTC.

CDR3 loop: CASSQTAGDQPQHF. The CDR3 bases are TGTGCCAGCAGTCAAACGGCAGGCGATCAGCCCCAGCATTTT. The chain carries TRBV27 and TRBJ1-5; D is ambiguous. V lost 5 bases and J lost 5, with 13 bases in between. Per germline, CDR1 MNHEY and CDR2 SMNVEV (reference sequence). The CDR3 sequence is 14 residues long.

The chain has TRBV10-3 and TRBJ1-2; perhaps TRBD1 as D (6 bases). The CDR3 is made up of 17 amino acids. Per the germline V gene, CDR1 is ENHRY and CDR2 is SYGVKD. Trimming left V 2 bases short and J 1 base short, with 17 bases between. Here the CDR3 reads CAISERGADSDNYGYTF. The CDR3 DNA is TGTGCCATCAGTGAGAGGGGGGCCGACAGTGATAACTATGGCTACACCTTC.

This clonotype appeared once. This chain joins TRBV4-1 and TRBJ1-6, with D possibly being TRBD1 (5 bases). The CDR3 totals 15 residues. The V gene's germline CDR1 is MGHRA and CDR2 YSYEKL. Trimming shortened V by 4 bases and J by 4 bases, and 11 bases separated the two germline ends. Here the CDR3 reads CASSPGGGYNSPLHF. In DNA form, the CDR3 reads TGCGCCAGCAGCCCCGGGGGGGGATATAATTCACCCCTCCACTTT.

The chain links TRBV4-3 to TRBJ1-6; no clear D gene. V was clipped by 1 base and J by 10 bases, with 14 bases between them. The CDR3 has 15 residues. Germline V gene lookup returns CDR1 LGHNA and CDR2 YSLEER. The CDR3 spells CASSQAFSGRSPLHF. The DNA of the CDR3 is TGCGCCAGCAGCCAAGCTTTTTCGGGAAGGTCACCCCTCCACTTT.

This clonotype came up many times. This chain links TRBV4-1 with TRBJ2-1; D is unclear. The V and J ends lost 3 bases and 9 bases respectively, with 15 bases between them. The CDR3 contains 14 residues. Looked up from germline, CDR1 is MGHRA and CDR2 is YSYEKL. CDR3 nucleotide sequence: TGCGCCAGCAGCCATCCCTTGCAGACCACTGAGCAGTTCTTC. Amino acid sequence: CASSHPLQTTEQFF.

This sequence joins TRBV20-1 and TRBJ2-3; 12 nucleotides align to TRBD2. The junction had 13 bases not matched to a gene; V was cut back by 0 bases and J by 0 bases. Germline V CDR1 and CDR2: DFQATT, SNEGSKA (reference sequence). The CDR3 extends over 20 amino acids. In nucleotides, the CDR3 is TGCAGTGCTAGAGATTCCCTAGCGGGGGGGCAGCACACTAGCACAGATACGCAGTATTTT. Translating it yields CSARDSLAGGQHTSTDTQYF.

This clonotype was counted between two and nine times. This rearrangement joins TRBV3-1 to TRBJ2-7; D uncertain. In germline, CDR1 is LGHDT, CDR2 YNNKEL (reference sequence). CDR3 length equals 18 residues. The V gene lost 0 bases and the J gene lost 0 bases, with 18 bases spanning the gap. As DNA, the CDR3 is TGTGCCAGCAGCCAAGATCGCGCTCTCCTCGCCGACTCCTACGAGCAGTACTTC. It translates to CASSQDRALLADSYEQYF.

The CDR3 sequence: CASSLGRGNQPQHF. As DNA, the CDR3 is TGTGCCAGCAGCTTAGGGAGGGGCAATCAGCCCCAGCATTTT. This rearrangement joins TRBV13 to TRBJ1-5; unclear D gene. Germline V gene data show CDR1 as PRHDT and CDR2 as FYEKMQ (reference sequence). Trimming left V 0 bases short and J 2 bases short, with 5 bases between. The CDR3 sequence is 14 residues long.